This is a list of T cell receptor beta chains from one sample in a study of beta chain features in type 1 diabetes. Method: immunoSEQ multiplex PCR; TCRdb's copy keeps in-frame clones and lacks some. This table has roughly 140,000 clones, under 60% appearing once. The sample was Tregs from blood. The receptors were sampled from a man aged 18 to 30 in good health. The CDR3 runs from the conserved cysteine through the conserved F or W. Each record gives: J gene, V gene, clone size, D gene, CDR3 length, CDR3 DNA, CDR3 protein. D genes are given only for firm matches. The size of a clone is reported for some rows only, either as once, few or many, or as a class for expanded clones.

TRBJ2-3,TRBV19,.,TRBD1,15,TGTGCCAGTAGTCGCCGGGACAGGGGCACAGATACGCAGTATTTT,CASSRRDRGTDTQYF
TRBJ2-1,TRBV5-4,few,TRBD2,17,TGTGCCAGCAGCCCGCGGACTAGCGGGGGGGGGTGGAATGAGCAGTTCTTC,CASSPRTSGGGWNEQFF
TRBJ2-3,TRBV23-1,few,TRBD2,17,TGCGCCAGCTACCACCGACAGCGGGAGGGGGACACAGATACGCAGTATTTT,CASYHRQREGDTDTQYF
TRBJ2-7,TRBV28,.,.,14,TGTGCCAGCAGTCTACCGGGGATGAAACTCGAGCAGTACTTC,CASSLPGMKLEQYF
TRBJ2-3,TRBV7-9,.,TRBD1,16,TGTGCCAGCAGCTTAGCGAGACAGGGGGCCGCAGATACGCAGTATTTT,CASSLARQGAADTQYF
TRBJ2-7,TRBV4-2,.,.,15,TGTGCCAGCAGCCAAGAGGGGACATTTTTGAGGGAGCAGTACTTC,CASSQEGTFLREQYF
TRBJ1-4,TRBV6-5,.,.,12,TGTGCCAGCAGGGCCACAGGGAAAAAACTGTTTTTT,CASRATGKKLFF
TRBJ2-7,TRBV7-3,.,.,15,TGTGCCAGCAGCTTATCTCCAGGGCCCTCCTACGAGCAGTACTTC,CASSLSPGPSYEQYF
TRBJ2-1,TRBV29-1,few,TRBD1,13,TGCAGCGTTGGGACAGGGGTCAGCAATGAGCAGTTCTTC,CSVGTGVSNEQFF
TRBJ1-3,TRBV18,.,.,15,TGTGCCAGCTCACCGATAGGGGCAGGAGGAAACACCATATATTTT,CASSPIGAGGNTIYF
TRBJ1-2,TRBV7-9,few,.,13,TGTGCCAGCAGCTTACAGGGGCGTTGGGGCTACACCTTC,CASSLQGRWGYTF
TRBJ2-7,TRBV7-9,.,.,16,TGTGCCAGCAGCTTACGTCCCGGGACTTCGCGCTACGAGCAGTACTTC,CASSLRPGTSRYEQYF
TRBJ2-1,TRBV4-3,few,TRBD2,19,TGCGCCAGCAGCCGAGGACTAGCGGGAGTGGGAGGGTCCTACAATGAGCAGTTCTTC,CASSRGLAGVGGSYNEQFF
TRBJ1-1,TRBV4-1,few,.,16,TGCGCCAGCAGCCAAGTTGCGGCAGGGCTGGAAACTGAAGCTTTCTTT,CASSQVAAGLETEAFF
TRBJ1-1,TRBV7-9,.,.,14,TGTGCCAGCAGCATAGGACAAATGAACACTGAAGCTTTCTTT,CASSIGQMNTEAFF
TRBJ2-5,TRBV15,.,TRBD2,16,TGTGCCACCAGCAGAGCACTAGCGGGAGCGGGAGAGACCCAGTACTTC,CATSRALAGAGETQYF
TRBJ2-5,TRBV20-1,.,.,11,TGCAGTGCTACGCGAGGGGAGACCCAGTACTTC,CSATRGETQYF
TRBJ2-5,TRBV6-6,few,.,13,TGTGCCAGCAGGGACAGACACCGGGACGGGCAGTACTTC,CASRDRHRDGQYF
TRBJ1-5,TRBV19,.,.,14,TGTGCCAGTAGTATGGGGGGGAAGTATCAGCCCCAGCATTTT,CASSMGGKYQPQHF
TRBJ2-7,TRBV6-1,.,.,15,TGTGCCAGCAGTCCAACGGGGAGGCGCTCCTACGAGCAGTACTTC,CASSPTGRRSYEQYF
TRBJ1-3,TRBV19,.,.,18,TGTGCCAGTAGTACTTTCGGTGGCAGGATGCGCTCTGGAAACACCATATATTTT,CASSTFGGRMRSGNTIYF
TRBJ2-7,TRBV7-9,.,.,14,TGTGCCAGCAGCAGGACACTCAGCTCCTACGAGCAGTACTTC,CASSRTLSSYEQYF
TRBJ2-5,TRBV28,.,TRBD2,14,TGTGCCAGCATTATGGCGGGAGGACAAGAGACCCAGTACTTC,CASIMAGGQETQYF
TRBJ2-7,TRBV7-9,.,.,14,TGTGCCAGCACCTCCTCGGCAGGGGGGCACGAGCAGTACTTC,CASTSSAGGHEQYF
TRBJ1-2,TRBV6-5,.,.,13,TGTGCCAGCTCTAACAGGTTAACCTATGGCTACACCTTC,CASSNRLTYGYTF
TRBJ1-1,TRBV27,.,.,14,TGTGCCAGCAGTTTCGGCCGGGAGGGCACTGAAGCTTTCTTT,CASSFGREGTEAFF
TRBJ1-1,TRBV18,few,.,14,TGTGCCAGCTCACTCGGGACACAGAACACTGAAGCTTTCTTT,CASSLGTQNTEAFF
TRBJ2-5,TRBV13,.,TRBD2,16,TGTGCCAGCAGCTTCCAACTAGCGGGAGGGCCCTGGGAGCAGTACTTC,CASSFQLAGGPWEQYF
TRBJ1-1,TRBV7-2,.,TRBD1,14,TGTGCCAGCAGAACGACAGGGGGATTCACTGAAGCTTTCTTT,CASRTTGGFTEAFF
TRBJ2-7,TRBV7-2,.,TRBD2,15,TGTGCCAGCAGCTTCTCTAGCGGGAGGGCCCACGAGCAGTACTTC,CASSFSSGRAHEQYF
TRBJ2-2,TRBV5-4,.,TRBD1,14,TGTGCCAGCAGCCGGACAGGGGGGCCCGGGGAGCTGTTTTTT,CASSRTGGPGELFF
TRBJ1-1,TRBV27,few,TRBD1,16,TGTGCCAGCAGTCCCCGGGCCCACAGGGGCCGTCGTGGTGCTTTCTTT,CASSPRAHRGRRGAFF
TRBJ1-4,TRBV19,.,TRBD1,14,TGTGCCAGTAGTATGGGACAGGGGAATGAAAAACTGTTTTTT,CASSMGQGNEKLFF
TRBJ1-6,TRBV7-2,.,.,14,TGTGCCAGCAGCGCGTACCGGGGGGATTCACCCCTCCACTTT,CASSAYRGDSPLHF
TRBJ2-1,TRBV14,.,.,13,TGTGCCAGCAGCCAAGATCTTTACAATGAGCAGTTCTTC,CASSQDLYNEQFF
TRBJ1-6,TRBV4-1,few,.,12,TGCGCCAGCAGTCCCTCGGGCGGGCCCCTCCACTTT,CASSPSGGPLHF
TRBJ1-6,TRBV6-6,few,TRBD1,15,TGTGCCAGCAGTCTACCGACAGGGAGGAATTCACCCCTCCACTTT,CASSLPTGRNSPLHF
TRBJ2-1,TRBV6-4,.,.,15,TGTGCCAGCAGCCCTGGGGGCAGTGCTGCGTCTGAGCAGTTCTTC,CASSPGGSAASEQFF
TRBJ2-3,TRBV6-5,.,.,13,TGTGCCAGCAGTTCTTTTAACGGGGATACGCGGTATTTT,CASSSFNGDTRYF
TRBJ2-3,TRBV12-5,once,.,14,TGTGCTAGTGCGATTATGTCAAATCGGGATACGCAGTATTTT,CASAIMSNRDTQYF
TRBJ1-1,TRBV29-1,.,TRBD1,13,TGCAGCGGGAAGGGACAGCCGAACACTGAAGCTTTCTTT,CSGKGQPNTEAFF
TRBJ1-4,TRBV29-1,.,.,12,TGCAGCGTGGGATGGGGCAATGAAAAACTGTTTTTT,CSVGWGNEKLFF
TRBJ2-1,TRBV19,.,TRBD2,14,TGTGCCAGTCGACTAGCGGGAGGGTACAATGAGCAGTTCTTC,CASRLAGGYNEQFF
TRBJ2-7,TRBV6-1,few,.,14,TGTGCCAGCAGTGATGCAGGGGCGTTGTACGAGCAGTACTTC,CASSDAGALYEQYF
TRBJ2-7,TRBV6-5,.,.,15,TGTGCCAGCAGTTACTCATGGCAGGGTTCCTACGAGCAGTACTTC,CASSYSWQGSYEQYF
TRBJ1-6,TRBV14,.,TRBD1,14,TGTGCCAGCAGCCTGGGACAGTATAATTCACCCCTCCACTTT,CASSLGQYNSPLHF
TRBJ2-7,TRBV28,few,.,14,TGTGCCAGCAGTTTGTTTCCGGGACTTATGGAGCAGTACTTC,CASSLFPGLMEQYF
TRBJ2-1,TRBV4-2,.,TRBD2,16,TGTGCCAGCAGGTCACGGGGGGGCGGAACCTACAATGAGCAGTTCTTC,CASRSRGGGTYNEQFF
TRBJ1-6,TRBV2,.,.,13,TGTGCCAGCAGTGAGGGTTGGAGTTCACCCCTCCACTTT,CASSEGWSSPLHF
TRBJ1-1,TRBV5-1,.,.,15,TGCGCCAGCAGCTTCCCAGGGGTGAGGGACACTGAAGCTTTCTTT,CASSFPGVRDTEAFF